These 30 T cell receptor beta chains were all obtained from the same sample, sequenced in a study of blood T cell repertoires in COVID-19. Only in-frame clones appear in the TCRdb table, and some are missing; sequencing was by immunoSEQ multiplex PCR. The repertoire holds about 80,000 clones, with approximately 82% as singletons. The specimen was peripheral blood. These receptors all stem from a woman in her seventies with acute or convalescent COVID-19.

The CDR3 nucleotides read TGTGCCAGCAGCCGTGGAGCGGGAGCTAGGGGCCCAGATACGCAGTATTTT. Its protein product is CASSRGAGARGPDTQYF. V is TRBV9 and J is TRBJ2-3; 8 nucleotides align to TRBD2. CDR1 and CDR2 (germline): SGDLS, YYNGEE. The CDR3 covers 17 residues. Trimming cost V 4 bases and J 4 bases; bases outside gene matches: 14. Using reference TRBV9 and TRBJ2-3 for the parts outside the CDR3, the full variable domain is DSGVTQTPKHLITATGQRVTLRCSPRSGDLSVYWYQQSLDQGLQFLIQYYNGEERAKGNILERFSAQQFPDLHSELNLSSLELGDSALYFCASSRGAGARGPDTQYFGPGTRLTVL.

The chain combines TRBV5-4 with TRBJ2-7, with 7 bases fitting TRBD1. CDR3 size: 14 residues. The germline gives CDR1 SGHNT, CDR2 YYREEE (reference sequence). V trimming: 0 bases; J trimming: 3 bases; junction bases outside the gene matches: 3. This CDR3 reads CASSLGGQLYEQYF. The CDR3 bases are TGTGCCAGCAGCTTGGGGGGACAGCTCTACGAGCAGTACTTC.

This chain links TRBV9 with TRBJ2-7; weak D call: TRBD2 (5 bases). This CDR3 has 14 residues. Trimming shortened V by 0 bases and J by 2 bases, and 9 bases separated the two germline ends. Germline CDR1 reads SGDLS; CDR2 reads YYNGEE. The DNA for the CDR3 is TGTGCCAGCAGCGTAGGGGTCGGGACCTACGAGCAGTACTTC. Amino acid sequence: CASSVGVGTYEQYF.

V is TRBV5-1 and J is TRBJ1-1; 9 positions agree with TRBD1. Germline CDR1 and CDR2: SGHRS and YFSETQ. The trim removed 2 bases at V and 4 bases at J, leaving 6 bases unmatched. CDR3 size: 15 residues. The DNA of the CDR3 is TGCGCCAGCAGCTTTACCGGGACAGGGATCACTGAAGCTTTCTTT. Encoded protein: CASSFTGTGITEAFF.

J is TRBJ2-7 and V is TRBV30; perhaps TRBD2 as D (5 bases). CDR3 length equals 12 residues. Germline V gene sequence: CDR1 GTSNPN, CDR2 SVGIG (reference sequence). Trimming stripped 8 bases from V and 6 bases from J, with 17 bases between. The CDR3 DNA reads TGTGCCCTATCCTCCCGGGGTGGCGAGCAGTACTTC. Amino acid sequence: CALSSRGGEQYF.

V and J are TRBV5-1 and TRBJ1-1, with a weak D call TRBD1 (5 bases). The CDR3 contains 15 residues. CDR1 is SGHRS and CDR2 is YFSETQ in the germline V gene. V gave up 0 bases and J gave up 1 base, with 10 bases separating them. The CDR3 spells CASSLGQMPNTEAFF. The CDR3 DNA sequence: TGCGCCAGCAGCTTGGGACAGATGCCGAACACTGAAGCTTTCTTT.

This chain links TRBV9 with TRBJ1-4; D is ambiguous. The germline V gene has CDR1 SGDLS and CDR2 YYNGEE. The ends were cut back, 3 bases at V and 0 bases at J, with 6 bases in the middle. This CDR3 spans 14 amino acids. Written as DNA, the CDR3 is TGTGCCAGCAGCGACACGACAACTAATGAAAAACTGTTTTTT. It is translated as CASSDTTTNEKLFF.

The chain has TRBV21-1 and TRBJ2-2; the table names TRBD2, a call not compared with the DNA. TRBV21-1 is tagged as a pseudogene. This CDR3 spans 17 amino acids. CDR3 amino acids: CASSKLEAGGGSGELFF. CDR3 DNA: TGTGCCAGCAGCAAACTGGAGGCGGGAGGCGGGTCCGGGGAGCTGTTTTTT.

Here the CDR3 reads CASSLGSPGDTIYF. The CDR3 nucleotides are TGTGCCAGCAGCTTAGGGTCCCCCGGGGACACCATATATTTT. The gene calls are TRBV7-2 and TRBJ1-3; D is undetermined. CDR1 is SGHTA and CDR2 is FQGNSA in the germline V gene. Trimming pared 1 base from V and 8 bases from J, leaving 12 bases between. The CDR3 runs 14 residues.

The CDR3 DNA sequence: TGTGCCAGCAGTTATTTGGGACAGGGCAACTACGAGCAGTACTTC. Protein sequence: CASSYLGQGNYEQYF. The V gene is TRBV6-6, the J gene TRBJ2-7; TRBD1 aligns across 9 bases. Germline values: CDR1 MNHNY, CDR2 SVGAGI (reference sequence). V lost 3 bases and J lost 3; bases outside the gene matches: 6. CDR3 size: 15 residues.

The chain is built from TRBV30 and TRBJ2-2; the D gene is possibly TRBD1 (6 bases). Per the germline V gene, CDR1 is GTSNPN and CDR2 is SVGIG (reference sequence). V was pared by 4 bases and J by 3 bases, with 15 bases between. This CDR3 comprises 15 residues. The CDR3: CAWTYGGRDTGELFF. The CDR3 nucleotides read TGTGCCTGGACCTATGGGGGCCGGGACACCGGGGAGCTGTTTTTT.

V is TRBV13 and J is TRBJ1-6; perhaps TRBD1 as D (5 bases). This CDR3 has 14 residues. CDR1 and CDR2 (germline): PRHDT, FYEKMQ (reference sequence). Between the trimmed V and J ends, which lost 0 bases and 11 bases, there was a span of 11 bases. The CDR3 DNA reads TGTGCCAGCAGCTTAGGTGGGGCGAGTGCACCCCTCCACTTT. Amino acids: CASSLGGASAPLHF.

This clone was found a few times. This chain joins TRBV19 and TRBJ1-6, with 8 nucleotides matching TRBD1. There are 14 residues in the CDR3. CDR1 LNHDA and CDR2 SQIVND come from the germline V gene (reference sequence). V gave up 6 bases and J gave up 6 bases; unmatched junction bases: 4. The CDR3 nucleotides are TGTGCCAGTAGAGCGACAGGGGTTAATTCACCCCTCCACTTT. Protein sequence: CASRATGVNSPLHF.

The CDR3 coding sequence is TGTGCCAGTAGTCTACAGGGATGGGGCACTGAAGCTTTCTTT. This translates into CASSLQGWGTEAFF. The rearrangement links TRBV19 to TRBJ1-1; D possibly corresponds to TRBD1 (6 bases). The V end lost 5 bases, the J end lost 4 bases, and 14 bases lay between the germline ends. Germline values: CDR1 LNHDA, CDR2 SQIVND (reference sequence). The length of the CDR3 is 14 residues.

V is TRBV5-1 and J is TRBJ1-2; D is possibly TRBD1 (6 bases). V was shortened by 2 bases and J by 7 bases, with 18 bases between the two germline ends. CDR1 SGHRS and CDR2 YFSETQ come from the germline V gene. This CDR3 is built from 15 residues. CDR3 region: CASSLSAEQGAGYTF. CDR3 nucleotides: TGCGCCAGCAGCTTATCGGCGGAACAGGGTGCTGGCTACACCTTC.

Only a few counts were recorded for this clone. The chain couples TRBV5-1 to TRBJ1-6, with D unresolved. From germline, CDR1 is SGHRS and CDR2 YFSETQ. CDR3 length: 15 residues. V gave up 0 bases and J gave up 8 bases, with 12 bases separating them. CDR3 loop: CASSLGGNEDSPLHF. In DNA form, the CDR3 reads TGCGCCAGCAGCTTGGGAGGGAACGAGGATTCACCCCTCCACTTT.

The chain carries TRBV6-5 and TRBJ2-1; D is unresolved. The V and J ends lost 8 bases and 6 bases respectively, with 11 bases between them. The CDR3 loop spans 12 amino acids. Germline CDR1 is MNHEY and CDR2 is SVGAGI. The CDR3 coding sequence is TGTGCCAGCGTAAGTCACACCAATGAGCAGTTCTTC. Translated: CASVSHTNEQFF.

This clone has only a few counts. This chain connects TRBV3-1 (or the pseudogene TRBV3-2) to TRBJ1-1; D call uncertain. V dropped 1 base and J dropped 3 bases, with 12 bases sitting between them. This CDR3 comprises 15 residues. In germline, CDR1 is LGHDT, CDR2 YNNKEL (reference sequence). The CDR3 DNA reads as TGTGCCAGCAGCCAAGCCGGGATCGGGGACACTGAAGCTTTCTTT. Its translation: CASSQAGIGDTEAFF.

V usage is TRBV4-1 and J usage is TRBJ2-7; TRBD2 is a possible D gene (5 bases). The CDR3 loop spans 14 amino acids. Germline V gene lookup returns CDR1 MGHRA and CDR2 YSYEKL. The ends were cut back, 4 bases at V and 4 bases at J, with 14 bases in the middle. CDR3 residues: CASSPSSREYEQYF. CDR3 in DNA: TGCGCCAGCAGCCCGAGTTCAAGGGAGTACGAGCAGTACTTC.

This clone was counted only a few times. This rearrangement joins TRBV7-9 to TRBJ1-1; 10 nucleotides match TRBD1. The V gene's germline CDR1 is SEHNR and CDR2 FQNEAQ (reference sequence). The junction had 3 bases not matched to a gene; V was cut back by 5 bases and J by 3 bases. The CDR3 extends over 14 amino acids. The CDR3 DNA follows: TGTGCCAGCAGCAGGACAGGGGGGCACACTGAAGCTTTCTTT. Protein sequence: CASSRTGGHTEAFF.

This sequence joins TRBV18 and TRBJ1-5; no firm D call. Germline V lookup: CDR1 KGHSH, CDR2 LQKENI. CDR3 size: 13 residues. Trimming removed 4 bases from V and 4 bases from J, with 8 bases in between. The CDR3 reads CASSLTENQPQHF. CDR3 nucleotides: TGTGCCAGCTCACTTACAGAAAATCAGCCCCAGCATTTT.

This chain connects TRBV7-9 to TRBJ2-7; D may be TRBD1 (6 bases). The CDR3 contains 15 residues. The germline V gene has CDR1 SEHNR and CDR2 FQNEAQ (reference sequence). V lost 6 bases, J lost 1 base, and 16 bases lay in between. This CDR3 is CASSQPRGQSYEQYF. CDR3 nucleotides: TGTGCCAGCAGTCAACCTCGCGGACAGTCCTACGAGCAGTACTTC.

V usage is TRBV6-1 and J usage is TRBJ2-7, with 7 positions matching TRBD1. CDR1 and CDR2 from the germline V gene are MNHNS and SASEGT. The V segment lost 3 bases and the J segment 2 bases; nucleotides outside the gene matches: 13. This CDR3 region has 17 residues. The CDR3 DNA follows: TGTGCCAGCAGTGAGGCGAAATCGGGACAGCTCCCCTACGAGCAGTACTTC. Translating gives CASSEAKSGQLPYEQYF.

This clone was detected only once. The V call is TRBV11-2, the J call TRBJ2-7; D possibly corresponds to TRBD1 (5 bases). V lost 5 bases to trimming and J lost 6 bases, with 17 bases between them. The CDR3 has 14 residues. The germline CDR1 and CDR2 sequences are SGHAT and FQNNGV. This CDR3 reads CASSLGQGYREQYF. In DNA form, the CDR3 reads TGTGCCAGCAGCCTGGGGCAGGGTTATCGCGAGCAGTACTTC.

This clone turned up a few times. The chain joins TRBV5-1 to TRBJ1-2; tentative D call: TRBD1 (6 bases). This CDR3 region has 18 residues. The germline V gene has CDR1 SGHRS and CDR2 YFSETQ. Between the trimmed V and J ends, which lost 4 bases and 5 bases, there was a span of 27 bases. The CDR3 DNA reads as TGCGCCAGCAGCCCGAATGTAGCGTTTGCAGGGGCTCCTTATGGCTACACCTTC. It translates to CASSPNVAFAGAPYGYTF.

J is TRBJ2-1 and V is TRBV27; 10 bases agree with TRBD2. Germline trimming cut 3 bases from V and 2 bases from J; bases unmatched to any gene: 7. This CDR3 is 17 amino acids long. Germline V lookup: CDR1 MNHEY, CDR2 SMNVEV (reference sequence). CDR3 sequence reads: CASSFGLAGVPYNEQFF. The CDR3 DNA reads TGTGCCAGCAGTTTTGGGCTAGCGGGGGTACCCTACAATGAGCAGTTCTTC.

The chain uses TRBV18 and TRBJ2-6; possible D gene TRBD1, 7 bases. This CDR3 has 17 residues. V shed 1 base and J shed 1 base, with 11 bases lying between them. CDR1 is KGHSH and CDR2 is LQKENI in the germline V gene. The CDR3: CASSPRQGGSGANVLTF. CDR3 DNA sequence: TGTGCCAGCTCACCACGACAGGGAGGTTCTGGGGCCAACGTCCTGACTTTC.

The genes are TRBV5-1 and TRBJ2-7, with D possibly TRBD1 on 5 matching bases. The CDR3 has 15 residues. V was shortened by 4 bases and J by 2 bases, with 16 bases between the two germline ends. CDR1 and CDR2 from the germline V gene are SGHRS and YFSETQ. CDR3 amino acids: CASSPRSAGTYEQYF. The CDR3 coding sequence is TGCGCCAGCAGCCCACGGAGTGCAGGGACCTACGAGCAGTACTTC.

The gene calls are TRBV20-1 and TRBJ1-4; 9 nucleotides match TRBD1. The CDR3 totals 14 residues. Germline V gene sequence: CDR1 DFQATT, CDR2 SNEGSKA (reference sequence). The junction had 10 bases not matched to a gene; V was cut back by 6 bases and J by 8 bases. CDR3 in DNA: TGCAGTGCGAGTCACAGGGGGCTTGGGGAAAAACTGTTTTTT. It codes for CSASHRGLGEKLFF.

The CDR3 spells CASRYGGTGKLFF. The CDR3 DNA is TGTGCCAGCAGGTACGGGGGAACGGGAAAACTGTTTTTT. The genes are TRBV5-6 and TRBJ1-4, with D perhaps matching TRBD1 (5 bases). V was pared by 5 bases and J by 10 bases, with 15 bases between. The CDR3 is 13 residues long. The germline gives CDR1 SGHDT, CDR2 YYEEEE.